This T cell receptor (beta chain) appears in the sequencing data of a study of vaccination and CD4 T cells after COVID-19 (dated 2022 in TCRdb). At the level of the whole study: Convalescent patients had a positive SARS-CoV-2 result on nasal swab PCR, and of these patients, some 10 had mild disease and one had severe disease. Participants received two doses of either the Pfizer-BioNTech BNT162b2 vaccine (n=8) or the Moderna mRNA-1273 vaccine (n=2). The convalescent cohort included six males and four females, with two Hispanic individuals, seven Caucasians, two Asians and one multiracial person. As controls, cultures received a CEFX viral epitope pool (the positive control), an HIV-1 Nef peptide pool (the negative control), or no peptide at all. Overlapping spike peptide pools from SARS-CoV-2 and from the common cold coronaviruses HCoV-NL63, HCoV-OC43 and HCoV-229E were used as culture stimuli. Post-COVID blood samples were collected from convalescent patients a median of around 100 days after diagnosis, with a range of roughly 30 to 161 days. The spike-specific CD4+ TCR repertoire was compared before and after mRNA vaccination in 10 to 11 COVID-19 convalescent patients and a handful of infection-naive healthy vaccine recipients. Post-vaccine blood samples were obtained a median of around 67 days after the second vaccine dose, with a range of roughly 14 to 241 days. Summary of the overall study and its limitations: In convalescent patients, a median around 89% of post-vaccine SARS-CoV-2-reactive clones were detected only after vaccination, suggesting vaccine-specific priming. In convalescent patients, nearly all vaccine-specific clones (304 of 307) were found to be mono-reactive for SARS-CoV-2 spike rather than cross-reactive with common cold coronaviruses. Although the median number of SARS-CoV-2-reactive clonotypes went up from around 20 after infection to 35 to 40 after vaccination, the increase was not significant. The number of convalescent patients in the study was relatively small, and the study did not examine early timepoints following natural infection.

The sample's treatment or condition, from its label and the paper: approximately 9-day PBMC culture with coronavirus spike peptide pools or control peptides (ViraFEST assay). The ViraFEST assay was used in the study, in which antigen-specific T cells were expanded with peptide pools and expanded clonotypes were subsequently identified by TCR sequencing. Positive SARS-CoV-2 PCR tests in the convalescent patients dated from March to December 2020, before Alpha, Beta and Delta variants emerged in the United States. Each well held approximately 2 million PBMCs cultured in IMDM containing about 5% human AB serum and around 10 IU/ml IL-2, with 8.5 to 10 ug/ml peptide pools added. On days 3 and 7, half of the culture medium was replaced with fresh IL-2-containing medium. Once the cells had been in culture for over 9 days, the EasySep CD4+ T cell isolation kit was used to isolate CD4+ T cells by negative selection. PBMCs were separated from whole blood using Ficoll-Paque Plus gradient centrifugation and then either used fresh or cryopreserved at -140C. Culture conditions were generally each tested in triplicate wells.

The library relied on PCR. TCR sequencing of DNA from cultured CD4+ T cells used the Oncomine TCR Beta short-read assay at the Johns Hopkins FTIC core. The QIAamp micro DNA kit was used to extract genomic DNA from the cultured CD4+ T cells. Oncomine TCR Beta libraries from cultured CD4+ T cells were pooled with unique dual indexes and sequenced on an Illumina iSeq 100. In the paper's pipeline: Non-productive sequences were filtered out, and CDR3s that did not start with C, did not end with F or W, or were shorter than 7 amino acids were discarded. The MANAFEST web application identified antigen-specific clonotypes by comparing peptide-stimulated wells against reference wells and other culture wells. Positive clones required FDR below 0.05, an odds ratio above 5, and productive frequency above 0.1% in at least two of three replicate wells. A clonotype was classed as cross-reactive if the clonotype showed significant expansion both in SARS-CoV-2 spike wells and in at least one common cold coronavirus spike condition. Similarity between CDR3 sequences was evaluated in R version 3.6.1 using Levenshtein distances (stringdist) and unrooted phylogenetic trees (ape). TCRdb's own reprocessing of the public reads used fastp at Q25 and MiXCR and kept productive beta chains. Rows are combined by CDR3 protein, so each entry shows the most common genes and DNA. Here the V and J calls rest on TCRdb's processing, not on the authors' analysis. This sample comprises just over 15,000 distinct CDR3 sequences, approximately 71% of them detected only once. Roughly 18% of the sample is taken by the ten largest.

On this clonotype: Its antigen is unknown. Within one base of it there is no much larger clone, and no base qualities were kept.

The material sequenced was CD4+ T cells from blood, cultured in vitro. This receptor was identified in a human donor who had recovered from COVID-19.

The sequenced DNA: TGTGCCAGCAGTTTATCTAGACAGAACACTGAAGCTTTCTTT. It translates to CASSLSRQNTEAFF. The sequence joins TRBV28 to TRBJ1-1, with an unclear D gene assignment. The V end loses 1 base and the J end loses 1 base, and a stretch of 7 bases separates them. Reading the germline V gene gives CDR1 MDHEN and CDR2 SYDVKM. The CDR3 runs 14 amino acids, cysteine and phenylalanine included. Only the CDR3 DNA is retained, 42 bases long and in frame from the first base.